This T cell receptor beta chain derives from a study of shared clonotypes between healthy human individuals. General study points: Clonotype sharing among donors likely depends on sequencing depth.

This clone was observed at least ten times. What it recognizes is unknown. The CDR3 extends over 14 amino acids. Germline V CDR1 and CDR2: SGHRS, YFSETQ. V dropped 4 bases and J dropped 4 bases, with 14 bases sitting between them. Clones were sequenced by immunoSEQ multiplex PCR, and TCRdb holds only the in-frame ones, with some missing. Altogether 190,000 or so clones are present, approximately 61% being singletons, with the ten largest covering 8.5% to 12%. The sequenced sample consisted of memory CD4+ T cells sorted from blood. Subset here: CD45RA-negative fraction. The chain combines TRBV5-1 with TRBJ1-1; D is unresolved. The receptor was isolated from a man aged 25 to 45 in good health. This chain's CDR3 is CASSVTMRVTEAFF. The CDR3 DNA sequence: TGCGCCAGCAGCGTAACAATGCGGGTCACTGAAGCTTTCTTT.